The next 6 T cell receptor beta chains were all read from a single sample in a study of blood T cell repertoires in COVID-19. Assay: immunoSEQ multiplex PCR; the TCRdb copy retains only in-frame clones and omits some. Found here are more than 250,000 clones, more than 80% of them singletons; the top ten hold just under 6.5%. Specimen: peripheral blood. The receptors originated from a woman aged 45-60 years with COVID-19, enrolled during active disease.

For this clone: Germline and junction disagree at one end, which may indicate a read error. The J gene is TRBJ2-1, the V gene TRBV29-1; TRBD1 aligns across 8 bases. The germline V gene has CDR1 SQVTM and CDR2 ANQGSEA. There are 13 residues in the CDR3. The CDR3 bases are TGCAGCGTTAAAGACAGGGGAAAAAATGAGCAGTTCTTC. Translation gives CSVKDRGKNEQFF.

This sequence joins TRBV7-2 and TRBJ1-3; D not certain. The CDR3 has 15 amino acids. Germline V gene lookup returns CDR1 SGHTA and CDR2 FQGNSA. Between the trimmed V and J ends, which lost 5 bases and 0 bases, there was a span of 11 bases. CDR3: CASSEGRSSGNTIYF. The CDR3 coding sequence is TGTGCCAGCAGCGAAGGGAGGAGCTCTGGAAACACCATATATTTT. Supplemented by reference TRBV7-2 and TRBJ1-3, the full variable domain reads GAGVSQSPSNKVTEKGKDVELRCDPISGHTALYWYRQSLGQGLEFLIYFQGNSAPDKSGLPSDRFSAERTGGSVSTLTIQRTQQEDSAVYLCASSEGRSSGNTIYFGEGSWLTVV.

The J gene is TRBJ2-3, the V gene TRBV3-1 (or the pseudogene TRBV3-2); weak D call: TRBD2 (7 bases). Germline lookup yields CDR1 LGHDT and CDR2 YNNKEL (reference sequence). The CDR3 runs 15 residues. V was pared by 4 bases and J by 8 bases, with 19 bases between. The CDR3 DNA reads TGTGCCAGCAGCCCCCGGGGGGCGGGAGCCGGTACGCAGTATTTT. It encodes CASSPRGAGAGTQYF.

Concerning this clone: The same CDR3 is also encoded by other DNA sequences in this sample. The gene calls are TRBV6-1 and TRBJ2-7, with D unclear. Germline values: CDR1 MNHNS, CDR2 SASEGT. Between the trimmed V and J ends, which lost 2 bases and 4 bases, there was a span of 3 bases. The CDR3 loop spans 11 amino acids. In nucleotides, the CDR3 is TGTGCCAGCAGTGAACCATACGAGCAGTACTTC. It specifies CASSEPYEQYF.

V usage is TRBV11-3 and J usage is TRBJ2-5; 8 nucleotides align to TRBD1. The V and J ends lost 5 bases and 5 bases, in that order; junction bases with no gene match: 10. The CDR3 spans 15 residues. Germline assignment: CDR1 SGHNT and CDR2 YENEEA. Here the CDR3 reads CASSPRDRMDETQYF. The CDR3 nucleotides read TGTGCCAGCAGCCCCCGGGACAGGATGGATGAGACCCAGTACTTC.

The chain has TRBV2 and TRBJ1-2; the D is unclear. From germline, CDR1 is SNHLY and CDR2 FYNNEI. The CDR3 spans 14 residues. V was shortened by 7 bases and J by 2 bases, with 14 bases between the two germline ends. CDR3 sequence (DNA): TGTGCCAGCATCCCCGGGAGAGGGAACTATGGCTACACCTTC. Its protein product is CASIPGRGNYGYTF.